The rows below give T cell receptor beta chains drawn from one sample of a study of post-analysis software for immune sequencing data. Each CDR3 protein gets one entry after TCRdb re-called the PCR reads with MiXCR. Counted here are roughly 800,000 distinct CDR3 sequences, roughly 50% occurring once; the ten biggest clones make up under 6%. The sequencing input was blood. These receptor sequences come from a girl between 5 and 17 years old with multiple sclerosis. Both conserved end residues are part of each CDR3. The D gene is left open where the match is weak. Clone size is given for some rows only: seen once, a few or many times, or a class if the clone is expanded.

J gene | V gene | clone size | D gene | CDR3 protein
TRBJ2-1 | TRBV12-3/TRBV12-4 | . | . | CASTLGGGSNEQFF
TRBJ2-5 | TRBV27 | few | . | CASSSLTVGAQETQYF
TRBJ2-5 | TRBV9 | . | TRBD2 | CASSVGGTSGGQETQYF
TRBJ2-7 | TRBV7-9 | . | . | CASSFSEYEQYF
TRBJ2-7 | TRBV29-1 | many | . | CSVEDRAYEQYF
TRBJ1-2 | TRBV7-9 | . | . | CASSPRAPANYGYTF
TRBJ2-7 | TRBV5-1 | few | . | CASGPGFDPLEQYF
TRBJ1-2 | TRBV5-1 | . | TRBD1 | CASSLPEGQGIDGYTF
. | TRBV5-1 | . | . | CASSLAGWTDTQYF
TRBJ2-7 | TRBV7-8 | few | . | CASSLSPSISYEQYF
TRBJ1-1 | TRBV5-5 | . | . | CASSQDRRVGNTEAFF
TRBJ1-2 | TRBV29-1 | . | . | CSVVALHLNYGYTF
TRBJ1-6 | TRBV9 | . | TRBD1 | CASSNRQGGSPLHF
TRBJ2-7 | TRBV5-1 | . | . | CASSWNPDGYEQYF
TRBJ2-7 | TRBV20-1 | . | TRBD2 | CSTTPGSSGRWYEQYF
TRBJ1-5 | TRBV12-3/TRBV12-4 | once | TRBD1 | CASSVMTGLNQPQHF
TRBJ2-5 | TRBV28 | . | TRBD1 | CASTLGRGETQYF
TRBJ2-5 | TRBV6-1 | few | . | CASSTTGQETQYF
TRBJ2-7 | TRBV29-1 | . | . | CSADLTYEQYF
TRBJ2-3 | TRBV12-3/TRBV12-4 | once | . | CASSPLPGQGTDTQYF
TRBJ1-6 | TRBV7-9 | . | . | CASIATQSPLHF
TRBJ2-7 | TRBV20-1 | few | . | CSARAGGADPYEQYF
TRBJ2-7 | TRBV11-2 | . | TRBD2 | CASSLAPPGLANPYEQYF
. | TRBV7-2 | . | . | CASSFHETQYF
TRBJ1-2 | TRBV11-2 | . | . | CASSLRPGAYGYTF
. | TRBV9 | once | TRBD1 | CASSSPDRGPGETQYF
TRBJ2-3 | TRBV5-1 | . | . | CASSSGSSTDTQYF
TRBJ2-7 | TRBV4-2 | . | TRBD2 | CASSQDRDWGGVYEQYF
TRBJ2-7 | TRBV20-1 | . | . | CSASSTASSYEQYF
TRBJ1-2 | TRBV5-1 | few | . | CASSLVQGPDGYTF
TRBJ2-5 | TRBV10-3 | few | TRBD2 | CAIGLAGPQETQYF
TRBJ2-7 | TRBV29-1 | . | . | CSVSEGGGGYEQYF
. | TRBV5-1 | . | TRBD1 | CASSKGWTGSYEQYF
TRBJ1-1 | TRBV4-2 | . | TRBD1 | CASSQEYQGVEAFF
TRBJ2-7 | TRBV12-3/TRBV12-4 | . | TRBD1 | CASQKSGTGRYEQYF
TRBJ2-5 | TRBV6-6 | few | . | CASSYLRETQYF
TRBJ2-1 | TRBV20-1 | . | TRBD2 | CSAKGGSGRGAYNEQFF
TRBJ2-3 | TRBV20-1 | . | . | CSARKGSTDTQYF
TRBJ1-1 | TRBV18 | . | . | CASSPRLTEAFF
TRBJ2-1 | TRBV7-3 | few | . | CASSLRGGIRDNEQFF
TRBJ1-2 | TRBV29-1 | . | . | CSGGDLSRYTF
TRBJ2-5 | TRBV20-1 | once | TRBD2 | CSATGTSGEVRETQYF
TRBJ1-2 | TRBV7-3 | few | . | CASGRAYGYTF
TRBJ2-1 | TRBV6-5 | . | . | CASSYRLGYEQFF
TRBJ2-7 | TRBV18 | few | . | CASSPPSGTYEQYF